The clone carrying this TCR beta chain was seen once. The antigen remains unidentified. This sample was taken from a study of vaccination effects on CD4 cells after COVID-19. Study-wide context: Subjects were given two BNT162b2 or mRNA-1273 vaccine doses.

The V and J ends lost 4 bases and 5 bases respectively, with 18 bases between them. The CDR3 is 15 residues long. Germline-derived CDR1 and CDR2 are SGHKS and YYEKEE (reference sequence). ViraFEST used viral peptide pools to expand antigen-specific CD4+ T cells before sequencing. Following culture for 9 to 11 days, CD4+ T cells were isolated. Vaccine recipients, nucleocapsid antibody negative, had no prior SARS-CoV-2 infection. Peptides at roughly 10 ug/ml and IL-2 at 9 to 10 IU/ml were added to roughly 2 million PBMC per well. Here immunoSEQ multiplex PCR was the method, and the copy in TCRdb shows in-frame clones only, minus some. The top ten hold over 20% of the sample, which has just over 20,000 clones, about 69% seen once.

V usage is TRBV5-5 and J usage is TRBJ1-2; the D gene is possibly TRBD1 (5 bases). The sequencing used CD4+ T cells from PBMCs cultured with HCoV-NL63 spike peptides, collected before COVID-19 vaccination. The TCR sequence derives from a human donor who received a COVID-19 vaccine. As DNA, the CDR3 is TGTGCCAGCAGCATGACAGCGCCTAAGGGGTATGGCTACACCTTC. As protein: CASSMTAPKGYGYTF.